The following is a T cell receptor (beta chain) sequence with its context. TCRdb's table, derived via immunoSEQ multiplex PCR, lists solely in-frame clones and lacks some. The table lists some 91,000 clones, just over 90% of them singletons. This record belongs to a study of T cell responses to AZD1222 COVID-19 vaccine. Across the study: Pooling of second doses given at about 4 or about 12 weeks was done.

V was trimmed by 6 bases and J by 6 bases, leaving 12 bases between them. Germline V gene sequence: CDR1 MNHEY, CDR2 SVGAGI. The CDR3 consists of 14 residues. This receptor was identified in an adult in good health. The gene calls are TRBV6-5 and TRBJ1-6; a possible D gene is TRBD1 (5 bases). Sequences were derived from peripheral blood, sampled on day 0 of AZD1222 vaccination. CDR3 residues: CASRGDGPNSPLHF. The DNA for the CDR3 is TGTGCCAGCAGGGGGGACGGCCCTAATTCACCCCTCCACTTT.